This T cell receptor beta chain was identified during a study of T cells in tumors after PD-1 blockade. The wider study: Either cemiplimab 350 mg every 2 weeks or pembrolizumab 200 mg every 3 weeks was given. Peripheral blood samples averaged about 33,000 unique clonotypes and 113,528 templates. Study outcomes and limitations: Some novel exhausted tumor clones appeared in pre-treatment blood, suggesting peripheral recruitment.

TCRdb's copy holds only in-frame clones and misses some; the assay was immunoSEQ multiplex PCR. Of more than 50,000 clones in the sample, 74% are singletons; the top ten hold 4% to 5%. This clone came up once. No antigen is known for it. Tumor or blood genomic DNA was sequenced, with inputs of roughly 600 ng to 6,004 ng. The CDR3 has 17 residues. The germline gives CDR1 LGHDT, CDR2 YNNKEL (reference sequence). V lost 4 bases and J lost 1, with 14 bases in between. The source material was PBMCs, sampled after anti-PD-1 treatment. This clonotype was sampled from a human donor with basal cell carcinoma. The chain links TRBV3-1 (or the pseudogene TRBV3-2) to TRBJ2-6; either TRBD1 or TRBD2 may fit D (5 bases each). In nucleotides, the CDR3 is TGTGCCAGCAGCCCACGGGGCCGGTCGTCTGGGGCCAACGTCCTGACTTTC. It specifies CASSPRGRSSGANVLTF.